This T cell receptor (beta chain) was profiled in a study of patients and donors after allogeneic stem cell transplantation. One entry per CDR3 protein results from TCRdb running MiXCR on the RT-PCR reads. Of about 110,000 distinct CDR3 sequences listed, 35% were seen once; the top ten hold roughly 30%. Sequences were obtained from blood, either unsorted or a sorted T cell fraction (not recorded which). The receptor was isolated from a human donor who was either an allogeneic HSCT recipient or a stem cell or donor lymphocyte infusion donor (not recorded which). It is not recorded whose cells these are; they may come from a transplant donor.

For the CDR3, the DNA is TGTGCCAGCAGTACCCCTCGTCCGGGAACTAGCTGGAACTCCTACGAGCAGTACTTC. This encodes CASSTPRPGTSWNSYEQYF. The V call is TRBV6-5, the J call TRBJ2-7, with D possibly TRBD2 on 6 matching bases. Trimming stripped 5 bases from V and 0 bases from J, with 26 bases between. The CDR3 is 19 amino acids. Germline V lookup: CDR1 MNHEY, CDR2 SVGAGI.